The 18 T cell receptor beta chains listed next were all sequenced from one sample in a study of T cell responses to AZD1222 COVID-19 vaccine. Method: immunoSEQ multiplex PCR; TCRdb's copy keeps in-frame clones and lacks some. The sample yields roughly 170,000 clones, about 89% seen once. The sequences come from peripheral blood, collected on day 0 of AZD1222 vaccination. The receptor set was obtained from an adult in good health.

J is TRBJ1-4 and V is TRBV11-2, with a possible D match to TRBD1 (5 bases). Trimming took off 5 bases at V and 3 bases at J, with 16 bases between the two ends. There are 16 residues in the CDR3. Per germline, CDR1 SGHAT and CDR2 FQNNGV. CDR3 region: CASSPSGWDANEKLFF. CDR3 bases: TGTGCCAGCAGCCCGTCGGGTTGGGACGCTAATGAAAAACTGTTTTTT.

The chain couples TRBV6-5 to TRBJ1-1; D not resolved. The CDR3 is 14 residues long. Germline V gene lookup returns CDR1 MNHEY and CDR2 SVGAGI. Trimming took 7 bases from V and 1 from J, leaving 13 bases between them. CDR3 loop: CASIWSRQNTEAFF. The CDR3 DNA reads TGTGCCAGCATTTGGAGTAGGCAGAACACTGAAGCTTTCTTT.

The chain joins TRBV2 to TRBJ2-3, with 10 bases matching TRBD2. Per the germline V gene, CDR1 is SNHLY and CDR2 is FYNNEI. J gave up 6 bases and V 5 bases, and 11 bases lay outside the gene matches. The CDR3 length is 16 residues. CDR3 nucleotides: TGTGCCAGCAGTCTTATGAGCGGGAGGGCCGGGGATACGCAGTATTTT. Protein product: CASSLMSGRAGDTQYF.

This clone is a singleton in its sample. This chain links TRBV27 with TRBJ1-6; no reliable D call. This CDR3 is built from 12 residues. V was cut by 3 bases and J by 14 bases, with 11 bases left in between. Germline loops: CDR1 MNHEY, CDR2 SMNVEV (reference sequence). The CDR3 loop reads CASSFRLEALHF. CDR3 sequence (DNA): TGTGCCAGCAGTTTTCGGTTAGAGGCCCTCCACTTT.

The chain has TRBV6-2 or TRBV6-3 and TRBJ1-3, with a tentative D call TRBD1 (5 bases). The CDR3 is 16 amino acids. V was cut by 3 bases and J by 0 bases, with 12 bases left in between. CDR1 MNHEY and CDR2 SVGEGT come from the germline V gene. CDR3 nucleotides: TGTGCCAGCAGTTATGAGAGGGGCGTCTCTGGAAACACCATATATTTT. Translating it yields CASSYERGVSGNTIYF.

This clone was seen a handful of times. The CDR3 protein is CASSKDPLGYEQYF. CDR3 bases: TGTGCCAGCAGCAAAGACCCCCTTGGATACGAGCAGTACTTC. V usage is TRBV7-2 and J usage is TRBJ2-7, with unresolved D. The CDR3 runs to 14 residues. CDR1 is SGHTA, CDR2 FQGNSA, per germline. V lost 5 bases to trimming and J lost 4 bases, with 15 bases between them.

V gene TRBV6-2 or TRBV6-3 combines with J gene TRBJ1-5; 8 bases are a match to TRBD1. Germline lookup yields CDR1 MNHEY and CDR2 SVGEGT. J lost 7 bases, V lost 4 bases, and 15 bases had no gene match. The CDR3 runs 17 residues. CDR3 region: CASSFVAGGIREQPQHF. Here the CDR3 DNA reads TGTGCCAGCAGTTTTGTGGCAGGGGGCATCCGTGAACAGCCCCAGCATTTT.

This clone was detected only once. As DNA, the CDR3 is TGTGCCTGGAGCTTAAGCCTAGCAGACTACGAGCAGTACTTC. It specifies CAWSLSLADYEQYF. This chain connects TRBV30 to TRBJ2-7; D may be TRBD2 (5 bases). Germline CDR1 and CDR2: GTSNPN and SVGIG (reference sequence). The CDR3 length is 14 residues. V was clipped by 3 bases and J by 3 bases, with 15 bases between them.

The chain uses TRBV20-1 and TRBJ2-5, with D maybe TRBD2 (5 bases). Between the trimmed V and J ends, which lost 6 bases and 2 bases, there was a span of 7 bases. The germline V gene encodes CDR1 DFQATT and CDR2 SNEGSKA (reference sequence). The CDR3 consists of 11 residues. CDR3 DNA sequence: TGCAGTGCGGCGGGTCAAGAGACCCAGTACTTC. Protein product: CSAAGQETQYF.

The rearrangement links TRBV7-2 to TRBJ1-1; D call uncertain. V was trimmed by 1 base and J by 1 base, leaving 7 bases between them. The CDR3 spans 14 residues. The germline CDR1 and CDR2 sequences are SGHTA and FQGNSA. The CDR3 protein is CASSLGQTNTEAFF. CDR3 DNA sequence: TGTGCCAGCAGCTTAGGACAAACGAACACTGAAGCTTTCTTT.

The chain is built from TRBV6-2 or TRBV6-3 and TRBJ2-3; TRBD1 aligns across 8 bases. The CDR3 has 15 amino acids. With 6 bases clipped from V and 1 base from J, the junction kept 6 bases outside the gene matches. Germline V CDR1 and CDR2: MNHEY, SVGEGT. The CDR3 bases are TGTGCCAGCAGCTCGGACAGGGTGGGCACAGATACGCAGTATTTT. Translating gives CASSSDRVGTDTQYF.

This sequence joins TRBV6-1 and TRBJ2-3; 9 bases align to TRBD1. J gave up 2 bases and V 3 bases, and 3 bases lay outside the gene matches. The CDR3 is 15 residues long. CDR1 is MNHNS, CDR2 SASEGT, per germline. CDR3 region: CASSEGQGYTDTQYF. As DNA, the CDR3 is TGTGCCAGCAGTGAGGGACAGGGATACACAGATACGCAGTATTTT.

The chain joins TRBV28 to TRBJ1-5; no clear D gene. The CDR3 has 14 residues. Deletions cut 8 bases from V and 3 bases from J, with 14 bases between. Germline CDR1 MDHEN, CDR2 SYDVKM. CDR3 sequence (DNA): TGTGCCAGCGGGGAGGCCGGGTTCAATCAGCCCCAGCATTTT. As protein: CASGEAGFNQPQHF.

For the CDR3, the DNA is TGTGCCAGCAGTTTTGGGCAGGGGAGCTATGGCTACACCTTC. This encodes CASSFGQGSYGYTF. The chain carries TRBV27 and TRBJ1-2, with D maybe TRBD1 (6 bases). The CDR3 is made up of 14 amino acids. From germline, CDR1 is MNHEY and CDR2 SMNVEV (reference sequence). The germline V and J ends were trimmed by 3 bases and 4 bases, with 12 bases remaining between them.

This chain connects TRBV24-1 to TRBJ1-2, with TRBD1 matching over 7 bases. V gave up 5 bases and J gave up 5 bases; unmatched junction bases: 10. The germline gives CDR1 KGHDR, CDR2 SFDVKD. CDR3 length: 15 amino acids. Here the CDR3 reads CATSVGTAHNYGYTF. The CDR3 region has the DNA TGTGCCACCAGTGTCGGGACAGCACACAATTATGGCTACACCTTC.

The chain employs TRBV7-2 and TRBJ2-5; D might be TRBD2 (5 bases). The germline gives CDR1 SGHTA, CDR2 FQGNSA. Trimming took off 0 bases at V and 1 base at J, with 12 bases between the two ends. The CDR3 consists of 16 residues. The CDR3 reads CASSLAGRLAQETQYF. CDR3 coding DNA: TGTGCCAGCAGCTTAGCGGGTCGGCTAGCCCAAGAGACCCAGTACTTC.

This clone was counted a single time. The V call is TRBV11-3, the J call TRBJ2-3, with TRBD2 matching 10 bases. Unmatched junction bases numbered 4, after V lost 3 bases and J lost 4 bases. In germline, CDR1 is SGHNT, CDR2 YENEEA. The CDR3 spans 15 residues. The chain's CDR3 is CASSFGLAGADTQYF. CDR3 sequence (DNA): TGTGCCAGCAGCTTCGGGCTAGCGGGGGCAGATACGCAGTATTTT.

V usage is TRBV5-6 and J usage is TRBJ2-7; a weak D match, TRBD2 (6 bases). The CDR3 extends over 15 amino acids. V shed 1 base and J shed 2 bases, with 13 bases lying between them. CDR1 is SGHDT, CDR2 YYEEEE, per germline. For the CDR3, the DNA is TGTGCCAGCAGCTTGTTTTCATCGGGGGCCTACGAGCAGTACTTC. Its translation: CASSLFSSGAYEQYF.